A single sample gave rise to the 13 T cell receptor beta chains below, sequenced in a study of neurological immune-mediated disorders. TCRdb independently ran MiXCR on the 5' RACE reads; one entry per CDR3 protein. Of approximately 60,000 distinct CDR3 sequences detected, approximately 4.2% appear once; the ten largest clones hold approximately 2.7%. The sample taken for sequencing was PBMCs. The receptor source for this set is a man over 45 with multiple sclerosis.

At least ten counts were recorded for this clonotype. This chain connects TRBV27 to TRBJ2-7, with unresolved D. The germline gives CDR1 MNHEY, CDR2 SMNVEV (reference sequence). The V gene lost 5 bases and the J gene lost 3 bases, with 5 bases spanning the gap. The CDR3 runs 11 residues. The DNA of the CDR3 is TGTGCCAGCAGTCAAGGCTACGAGCAGTACTTC. Translated: CASSQGYEQYF.

This clonotype was seen more than once but under ten times. This sequence joins TRBV20-1 and TRBJ1-5; D may be TRBD1 (5 bases). The CDR3 extends over 18 amino acids. Trimming shortened V by 0 bases and J by 4 bases, and 22 bases separated the two germline ends. Germline V gene sequence: CDR1 DFQATT, CDR2 SNEGSKA (reference sequence). CDR3 nucleotide sequence: TGCAGTGCTAGAGATCCGGGGGACGCTACCCCAGGAAATCAGCCCCAGCATTTT. Amino acid sequence: CSARDPGDATPGNQPQHF.

This clonotype appeared many times. This chain uses TRBV5-1 with TRBJ2-7; D unresolved. Germline CDR1 reads SGHRS; CDR2 reads YFSETQ. This CDR3 is built from 14 residues. Trimming shortened V by 2 bases and J by 3 bases, and 12 bases separated the two germline ends. CDR3 residues: CASSLGQRSYEQYF. CDR3 bases: TGCGCCAGCAGCTTAGGGCAGAGGAGCTACGAGCAGTACTTC.

This clonotype was counted ten times or more. This chain connects TRBV5-6 to TRBJ2-1; 11 nucleotides line up with TRBD1. The J segment lost 1 base and the V segment lost 4 bases, leaving 7 bases of the junction unmatched. Germline assignment: CDR1 SGHDT and CDR2 YYEEEE. This CDR3 has 17 residues. The CDR3 spells CASSADRGLNSYNEQFF. Here the CDR3 DNA reads TGTGCCAGCAGCGCGGACAGGGGGCTGAATTCCTACAATGAGCAGTTCTTC.

This clonotype has only a few counts. A much larger clone is a single base away; this may be a read error. V gene TRBV5-1 combines with J gene TRBJ2-1; D is tentatively TRBD1 or TRBD2 (5 bases each). The CDR3 has 14 amino acids. Germline V gives CDR1 SGHRS, CDR2 YFSETQ. CDR3 residues: CASSIRSLGDEKFF. CDR3 coding DNA: TGCGCCAGCAGCATACGATCCCTGGGGGATGAGAAGTTCTTC.

Of note for this clonotype: One end of the junction fails to match germline, which may point to a read error. CDR3 bases: TGTGCCAGCAGCTTTTTTGGTAAGCCCCAGAATTTT. As protein: CASSFFGKPQNF. The chain is built from TRBV5-5 and TRBJ1-5; D uncertain. The CDR3 has 12 amino acids. The germline CDR1 and CDR2 sequences are SGHKS and YYEKEE (reference sequence).

This clonotype was seen just once. A much more abundant neighbour one base away suggests this may be a read error. The J gene is TRBJ2-1, the V gene TRBV29-1; TRBD1 or TRBD2 may be the D gene (5 bases each). Looked up from germline, CDR1 is SQVTM and CDR2 is ANQGSEA. This CDR3 has 10 amino acids. Trimming removed 7 bases at V and 14 bases at J, with 15 bases between. CDR3 sequence: CSAGEEGKFF. DNA of the CDR3: TGCAGCGCTGGGGAAGAGGGGAAGTTCTTC.

This clonotype was observed at least ten times. The chain recombines TRBV7-9 with TRBJ2-1; D unresolved. Germline CDR1 is SEHNR and CDR2 is FQNEAQ (reference sequence). V shed 5 bases and J shed 7 bases, with 9 bases lying between them. This CDR3 has 12 residues. The CDR3 nucleotides are TGTGCCAGCAGCGCTAAACAGAATGAGCAGTTCTTC. It specifies CASSAKQNEQFF.

The table lists this clonotype with many counts. J is TRBJ2-2 and V is TRBV20-1, with TRBD1 identical over 12 bases. V was clipped by 0 bases and J by 5 bases; unmatched bases: 4. This CDR3 comprises 16 residues. From germline, CDR1 is DFQATT and CDR2 SNEGSKA (reference sequence). The CDR3 protein is CSARDGGQGATGELFF. The CDR3 region has the DNA TGCAGTGCTAGAGATGGGGGACAGGGGGCAACCGGGGAGCTGTTTTTT.

This clonotype was recorded many times. The V and J genes are TRBV7-9 and TRBJ2-2, with D unresolved. The CDR3 sequence is 12 residues long. The germline V gene encodes CDR1 SEHNR and CDR2 FQNEAQ (reference sequence). The V and J ends lost 4 bases and 6 bases respectively, with 6 bases between them. CDR3 sequence (DNA): TGTGCCAGCAGCTATCTTCCCGGGGAGCTGTTTTTT. Protein product: CASSYLPGELFF.

In this sample, this clonotype turned up many times. The J gene is TRBJ2-6, the V gene TRBV20-1; D is possibly TRBD1 (5 bases). The V gene's germline CDR1 is DFQATT and CDR2 SNEGSKA (reference sequence). CDR3 size: 15 residues. Trimming cost V 4 bases and J 2 bases, with 12 bases left between them. The CDR3 DNA follows: TGCAGTGCTACGTTCAGGGCTCCTGGGGCCAACGTCCTGACTTTC. It yields the protein CSATFRAPGANVLTF.

This clonotype was counted between two and nine times. Likely a read error: the CDR3 ends without its conserved phenylalanine or tryptophan. J is TRBJ1-2 and V is TRBV4-2, with TRBD1 matching 7 bases. This CDR3 region has 15 residues. CDR1 is LGHNA, CDR2 YNFKEQ, per germline. V was pared by 0 bases and J by 6 bases, with 7 bases of the junction left unmatched. CDR3: CASSQDGKGADGYTY. DNA of the CDR3: TGTGCCAGCAGCCAAGATGGCAAGGGGGCTGATGGCTACACCTAC.

This clonotype was picked up many times. The chain has TRBV4-2 and TRBJ2-1; TRBD2 matches at 11 bases. V lost 1 base, J lost 8 bases, and 7 bases stayed unmatched. Germline CDR1 LGHNA, CDR2 YNFKEQ. The CDR3 extends over 16 amino acids. CDR3 residues: CASSQAPTSGVYEQFF. The CDR3 DNA reads TGTGCCAGCAGCCAAGCCCCGACTAGCGGGGTCTATGAGCAGTTCTTC.